This T cell receptor (beta chain) stems from a study of lymphopenia after photon versus proton radiotherapy. TCRdb's table, derived via immunoSEQ multiplex PCR, lists solely in-frame clones and lacks some. The table lists approximately 170,000 clones, 70% to 90% of them singletons. The ends were cut back, 2 bases at V and 2 bases at J, with 9 bases in the middle. Germline CDR1 is LNHDA and CDR2 is SQIVND (reference sequence). The CDR3 is 14 amino acids. General observations from the study: Oligoclonal CD8+ Temra expansion after nadir drove photon patients' diversity drop. Better survival with proton therapy was suggested as possible, not demonstrated. Relative stability marked proton patients; photon patients lost diversity and naive cells.

About this clone itself: Its cognate antigen is unknown.

The sample in question was peripheral blood, obtained from a patient treated with photon-based radiotherapy. The receptor was isolated from a man aged 45 to 65 with gastric cancer. This chain joins TRBV19 and TRBJ1-1; D gene uncertain. CDR3 sequence reads: CASSIIRGNTEAFF. CDR3 DNA sequence: TGTGCCAGTAGTATAATTCGGGGAAACACTGAAGCTTTCTTT.